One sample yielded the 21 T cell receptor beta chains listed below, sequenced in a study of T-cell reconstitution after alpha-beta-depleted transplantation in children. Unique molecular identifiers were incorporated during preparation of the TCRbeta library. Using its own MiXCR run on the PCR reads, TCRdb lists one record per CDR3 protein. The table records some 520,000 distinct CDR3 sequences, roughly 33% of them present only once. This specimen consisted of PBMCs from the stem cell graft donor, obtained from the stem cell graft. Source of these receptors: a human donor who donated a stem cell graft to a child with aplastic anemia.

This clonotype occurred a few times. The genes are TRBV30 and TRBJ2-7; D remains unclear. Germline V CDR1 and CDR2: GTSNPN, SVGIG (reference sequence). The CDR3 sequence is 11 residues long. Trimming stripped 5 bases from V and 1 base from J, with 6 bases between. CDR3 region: CAWGRSYEQYF. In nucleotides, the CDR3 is TGTGCCTGGGGACGGTCCTACGAGCAGTACTTC.

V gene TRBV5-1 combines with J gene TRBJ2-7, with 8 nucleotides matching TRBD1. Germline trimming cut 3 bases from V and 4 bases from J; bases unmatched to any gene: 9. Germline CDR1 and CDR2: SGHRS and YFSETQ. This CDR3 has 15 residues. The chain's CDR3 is CASSWVGQGGYEQYF. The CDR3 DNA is TGCGCCAGCAGCTGGGTCGGACAGGGCGGTTACGAGCAGTACTTC. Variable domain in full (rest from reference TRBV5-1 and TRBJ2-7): KAGVTQTPRYLIKTRGQQVTLSCSPISGHRSVSWYQQTPGQGLQFLFEYFSETQRNKGNFPGRFSGRQFSNSRSEMNVSTLELGDSALYLCASSWVGQGGYEQYFGPGTRLTVT.

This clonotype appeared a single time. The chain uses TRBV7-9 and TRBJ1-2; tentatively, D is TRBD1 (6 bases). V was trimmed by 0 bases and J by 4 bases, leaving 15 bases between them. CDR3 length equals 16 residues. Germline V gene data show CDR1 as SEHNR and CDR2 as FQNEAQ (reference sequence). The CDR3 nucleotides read TGTGCCAGCAGCTTAGCGGGACACGGAGACCGCTATGGCTACACCTTC. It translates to CASSLAGHGDRYGYTF.

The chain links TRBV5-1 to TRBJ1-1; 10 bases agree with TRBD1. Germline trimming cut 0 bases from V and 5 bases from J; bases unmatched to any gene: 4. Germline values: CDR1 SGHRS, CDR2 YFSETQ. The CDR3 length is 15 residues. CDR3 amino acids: CASSLGDRGLTEAFF. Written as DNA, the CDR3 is TGCGCCAGCAGCTTGGGGGACAGGGGTCTTACTGAAGCTTTCTTT.

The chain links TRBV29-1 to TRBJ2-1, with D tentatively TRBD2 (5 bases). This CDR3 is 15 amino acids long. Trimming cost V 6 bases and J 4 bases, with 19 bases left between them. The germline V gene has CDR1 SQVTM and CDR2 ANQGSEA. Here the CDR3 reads CSVGMTTALYNEQFF. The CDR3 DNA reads TGCAGCGTCGGGATGACCACCGCCTTATACAATGAGCAGTTCTTC.

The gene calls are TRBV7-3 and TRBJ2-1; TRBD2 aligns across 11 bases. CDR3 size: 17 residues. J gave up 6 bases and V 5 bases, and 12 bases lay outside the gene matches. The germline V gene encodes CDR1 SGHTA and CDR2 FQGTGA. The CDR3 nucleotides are TGTGCCAGCAGCCCAAGGGCTTGGGGACTAGCGGCCAATGAGCAGTTCTTC. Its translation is CASSPRAWGLAANEQFF.

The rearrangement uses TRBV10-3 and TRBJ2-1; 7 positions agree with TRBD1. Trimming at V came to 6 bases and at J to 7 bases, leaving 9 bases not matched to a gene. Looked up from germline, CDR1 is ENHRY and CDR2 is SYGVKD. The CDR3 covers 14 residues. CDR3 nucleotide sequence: TGTGCCATCAGAGGGACAGTAGAGGTGAATGAGCAGTTCTTC. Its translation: CAIRGTVEVNEQFF.

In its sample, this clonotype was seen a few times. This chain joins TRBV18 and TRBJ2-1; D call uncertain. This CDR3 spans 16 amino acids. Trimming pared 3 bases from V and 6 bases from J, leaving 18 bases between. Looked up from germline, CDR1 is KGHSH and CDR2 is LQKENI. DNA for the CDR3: TGTGCCAGCTCACCTTTGGTCGACAAAAGGTCCAATGAGCAGTTCTTC. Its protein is CASSPLVDKRSNEQFF.

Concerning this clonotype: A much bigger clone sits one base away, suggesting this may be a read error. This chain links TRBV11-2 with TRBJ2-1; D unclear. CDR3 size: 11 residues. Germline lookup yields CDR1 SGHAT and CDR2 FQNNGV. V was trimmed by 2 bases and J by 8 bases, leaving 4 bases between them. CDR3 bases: TGTGCCAGCAGCTTAATCCATGAGCAGTTCTTC. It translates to CASSLIHEQFF.

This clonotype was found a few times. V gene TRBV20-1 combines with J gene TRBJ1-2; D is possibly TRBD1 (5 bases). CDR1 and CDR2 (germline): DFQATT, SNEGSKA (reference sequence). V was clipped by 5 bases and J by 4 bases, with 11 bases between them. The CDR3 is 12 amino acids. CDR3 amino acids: CSALRASYGYTF. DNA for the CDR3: TGCAGTGCTCTCAGGGCTAGCTATGGCTACACCTTC.

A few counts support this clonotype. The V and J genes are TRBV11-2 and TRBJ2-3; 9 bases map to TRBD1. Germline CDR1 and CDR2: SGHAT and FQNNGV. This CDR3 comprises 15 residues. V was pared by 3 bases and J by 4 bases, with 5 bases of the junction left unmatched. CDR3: CASSLGQGLADTQYF. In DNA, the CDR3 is TGTGCCAGCAGCTTGGGACAGGGACTGGCAGATACGCAGTATTTT.

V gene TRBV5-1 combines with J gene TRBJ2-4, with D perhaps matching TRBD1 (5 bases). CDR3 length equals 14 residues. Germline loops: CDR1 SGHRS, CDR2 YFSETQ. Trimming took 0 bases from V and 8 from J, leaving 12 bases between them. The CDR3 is CASSLASGYDIQYF. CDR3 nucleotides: TGCGCCAGCAGCTTGGCTTCAGGGTATGACATTCAGTACTTC.

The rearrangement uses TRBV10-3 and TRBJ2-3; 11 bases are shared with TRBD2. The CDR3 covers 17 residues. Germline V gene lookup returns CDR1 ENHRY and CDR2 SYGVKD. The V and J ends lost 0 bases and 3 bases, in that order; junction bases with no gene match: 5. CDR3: CAISESILAGVTDTQYF. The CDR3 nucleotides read TGTGCCATCAGTGAGTCGATACTAGCGGGAGTGACAGATACGCAGTATTTT.

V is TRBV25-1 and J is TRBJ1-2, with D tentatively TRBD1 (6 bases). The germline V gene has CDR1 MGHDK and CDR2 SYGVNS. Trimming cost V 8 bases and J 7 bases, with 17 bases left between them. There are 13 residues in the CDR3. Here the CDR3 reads CASLGQLAGGYTF. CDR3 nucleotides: TGTGCCAGCCTTGGACAGCTAGCAGGTGGCTACACCTTC.

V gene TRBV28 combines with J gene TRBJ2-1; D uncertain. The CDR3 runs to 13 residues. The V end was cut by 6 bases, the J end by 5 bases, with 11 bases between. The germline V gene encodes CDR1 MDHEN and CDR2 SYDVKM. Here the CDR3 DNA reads TGTGCCAGCAGCCCACGAGTTCACAATGAGCAGTTCTTC. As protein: CASSPRVHNEQFF. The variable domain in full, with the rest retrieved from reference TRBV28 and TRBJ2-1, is DVKVTQSSRYLVKRTGEKVFLECVQDMDHENMFWYRQDPGLGLRLIYFSYDVKMKEKGDIPEGYSVSREKKERFSLILESASTNQTSMYLCASSPRVHNEQFFGPGTRLTVL.

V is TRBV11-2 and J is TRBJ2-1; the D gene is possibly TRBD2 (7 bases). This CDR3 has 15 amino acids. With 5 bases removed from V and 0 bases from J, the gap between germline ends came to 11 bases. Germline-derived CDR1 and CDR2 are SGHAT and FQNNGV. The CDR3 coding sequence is TGTGCCAGCAGCGGGGGGGGCGACTCCTACAATGAGCAGTTCTTC. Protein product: CASSGGGDSYNEQFF.

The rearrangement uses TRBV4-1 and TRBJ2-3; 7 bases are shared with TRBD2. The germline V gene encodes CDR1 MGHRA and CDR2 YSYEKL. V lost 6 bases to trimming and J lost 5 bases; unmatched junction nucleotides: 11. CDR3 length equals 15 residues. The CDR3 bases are TGCGCCAGCAGTCTCGCAGAGCGGGAAAGAGATACGCAGTATTTT. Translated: CASSLAERERDTQYF.

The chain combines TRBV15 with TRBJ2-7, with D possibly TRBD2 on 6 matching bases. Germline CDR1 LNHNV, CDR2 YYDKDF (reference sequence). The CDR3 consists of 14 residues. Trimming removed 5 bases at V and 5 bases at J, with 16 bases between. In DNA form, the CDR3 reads TGTGCCACCAGCGGAGGGTTATCGAGCCACGAGCAGTACTTC. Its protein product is CATSGGLSSHEQYF.

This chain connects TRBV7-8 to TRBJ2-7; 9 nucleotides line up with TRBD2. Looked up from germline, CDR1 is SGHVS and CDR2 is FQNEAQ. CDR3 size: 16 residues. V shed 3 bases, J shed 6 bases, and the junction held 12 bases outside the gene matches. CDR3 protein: CASSFDPTSGGGEQYF. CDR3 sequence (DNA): TGTGCCAGCAGCTTCGATCCGACTAGCGGAGGAGGCGAGCAGTACTTC.

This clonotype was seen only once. The CDR3 sequence is CAWDRDIAEAFF. The CDR3 coding sequence is TGTGCCTGGGACAGGGACATCGCTGAAGCTTTCTTT. The chain carries TRBV30 and TRBJ1-1; 7 nucleotides line up with TRBD1. Trimming cost V 5 bases and J 6 bases; bases outside gene matches: 6. This CDR3 is 12 amino acids long. Germline CDR1 reads GTSNPN; CDR2 reads SVGIG (reference sequence). The full variable domain, its missing parts supplied by reference TRBV30 and TRBJ1-1, is SQTIHQWPATLVQPVGSPLSLECTVEGTSNPNLYWYRQAAGRGLQLLFYSVGIGQISSEVPQNLSASRPQDRQFILSSKKLLLSDSGFYLCAWDRDIAEAFFGQGTRLTVV.

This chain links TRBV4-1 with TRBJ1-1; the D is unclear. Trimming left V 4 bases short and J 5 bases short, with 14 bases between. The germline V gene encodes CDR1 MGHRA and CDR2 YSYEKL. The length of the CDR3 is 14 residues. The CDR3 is CASSRDIGGTEAFF. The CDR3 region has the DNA TGCGCCAGCAGCCGAGACATCGGTGGGACTGAAGCTTTCTTT.